This T cell receptor (beta chain) is from a study of breast tumors, draining lymph nodes, adjacent tissues (dated by TCRdb to about 2016). Background on the whole study: In breast cancer patients, the study compared the TCR beta repertoires of tumor, adjacent nontumor tissue and axillary lymph nodes. The study aimed to assess the relationships and possible T-cell exchange between tumor, surrounding tissue and draining lymph node repertoires in human breast cancer.

What the study reported, not specific to this receptor: The data were considered consistent with the idea that most tumor T cells come from the lymph node and then expand in tumor tissue. Tumor and nontumor tissue repertoires were found to be significantly more similar in luminal-like than in basal-like breast cancer. The conclusion that tumor T cells originate in lymph nodes was framed as consistent with a hypothesis rather than directly demonstrated. T-cell repertoire diversity in tumors was found to be lower than in lymph nodes but higher than in nontumor tissue, and preferential V and J gene usage was observed.

Concerning this clonotype: Its antigen is currently not known. Per-base qualities were not stored, and no clone one base away is much larger.

Sequencing took place on an Illumina HiSeq 2000. TCR beta chain libraries were generated by multiplex PCR amplification. The amplified TCR beta chain products were analyzed by high-throughput sequencing. TCRdb ran its own pipeline on the public reads, namely fastp trimming at Q25 and MiXCR clone calling, and kept in-frame beta chains. CDR3 protein duplicates are merged, each entry listing the most common genes and DNA. Recorded for this sample are some 21,000 distinct CDR3 sequences; about 41% of them occurred a single time. Approximately 25% of the sample rests with the top ten. CDR1 and CDR2, per the germline V gene (reference sequence), are SGHNT and YYREEE. Between the V and J ends, shortened by 2 bases and 4 bases respectively, the junction contains 16 bases. CDR3 length: 15 amino acids, cysteine to phenylalanine. Of all the DNA, just the CDR3 is kept, 45 bases in frame from base 1.

The source is a female donor with breast cancer. Some clones in this sample may be carry-over from other donors' samples. Specimen: breast tumor tissue. The chain links TRBV5-4 with TRBJ2-7; the best D guess is TRBD2, with 5 bases matching. This receptor has the CDR3 CASSFDSAGGYEQYF. The base sequence is TGTGCCAGCAGCTTCGATTCGGCGGGCGGGTACGAGCAGTACTTC.